The sequence of this TCR beta chain was determined in a study of blood T cell repertoires in COVID-19. About the research overall: PBMCs, B-cell-depleted T cells, or T cells were the source of the cDNA or gDNA that made up the material.

The CDR3 is 17 residues long. CDR1 is KGHSH, CDR2 LQKENI, per germline. With 3 bases removed from V and 2 bases from J, the gap between germline ends came to 20 bases. Sequencing used immunoSEQ multiplex PCR; TCRdb keeps in-frame clones, though not all of them. The table shows 50,000 to 75,000 clones, with roughly 87% occurring only once. The sequencing input was peripheral blood. This clonotype originated in a man at least 80 years old in a cohort sampled during active COVID-19. V and J are TRBV18 and TRBJ2-7, with D possibly TRBD2 on 5 matching bases. For the CDR3, the DNA is TGTGCCAGCTCACCTCCACTGACTATAGCGAGACCCTACGAGCAGTACTTC. It is translated as CASSPPLTIARPYEQYF.